This T cell receptor beta chain emerged from a study of T-cell memory formation after mild COVID-19. Study outcomes and limitations: Within pre-infection memory, some responding clones were found, suggesting cross-reactive memory joined.

TCRdb re-derived calls from the 5' RACE reads in MiXCR, one entry per CDR3 protein. The data hold about 180,000 distinct CDR3 sequences, with about a sixth observed a single time. As for this clonotype: What it binds is not known.

Trimming took 1 base from V and 7 from J; bases not matched to a gene: 8. Per germline, CDR1 DFQATT and CDR2 SNEGSKA (reference sequence). CDR3 length equals 16 residues. The chain carries TRBV20-1 and TRBJ2-1; TRBD2 aligns across 12 bases. The receptor was derived from an adult woman who had mild COVID-19 (a few samples of this study predate the infection). Cell type and time point are not known. Sequenced input: PBMCs or a T cell subset sorted from them (not recorded which). The CDR3 sequence is CSARGLAGARVNEQFF. As DNA, the CDR3 is TGCAGTGCTAGAGGACTAGCGGGAGCCCGTGTGAATGAGCAGTTCTTC.